Listed below are T cell receptor beta chains from one sample, sequenced in a study of HIV-infected patients and healthy controls. One entry per CDR3 protein, called by TCRdb with MiXCR from the 5' RACE reads. This repertoire shows 18,000 or so distinct CDR3 sequences, 9% to 15% found once; its top ten account for approximately 10%. Sequencing was performed on blood. The origin of the receptors is an adult in good health. Each CDR3 is given without its conserved first and last residue. Each record gives: J gene, V gene, CDR3 length, CDR3 protein.

J: TRBJ2-5
V: TRBV28
length: 13
CDR3: ASSLSAGVVKTQY

J: TRBJ2-5
V: TRBV28
length: 12
CDR3: ASKIGGAQETQY

J: TRBJ1-5
V: TRBV7-2
length: 13
CDR3: ASSFRQGGSQPQH

J: TRBJ2-5
V: TRBV3-1
length: 13
CDR3: ASRLKGTAQETQY

J: TRBJ2-1
V: TRBV9
length: 15
CDR3: ASSPSVARRGHNEQF

J: TRBJ2-7
V: TRBV10-3
length: 13
CDR3: AIRAGTSLSYEQY

J: TRBJ2-3
V: TRBV19
length: 15
CDR3: ASSINFRTGSTDTQY

J: TRBJ1-3
V: TRBV5-1
length: 12
CDR3: ASSLGFSGNTIY

J: TRBJ1-5
V: TRBV6-5
length: 13
CDR3: ASSYARGRDQPQH

J: TRBJ1-2
V: TRBV6-1
length: 11
CDR3: ASSPRTAYGYT

J: TRBJ1-5
V: TRBV19
length: 10
CDR3: ASSRLDQPQH

J: TRBJ1-3
V: TRBV29-1
length: 11
CDR3: SVGESWRNTIY

J: TRBJ1-4
V: TRBV4-1
length: 11
CDR3: ASSRTGSQKLF

J: TRBJ1-5
V: TRBV7-9
length: 13
CDR3: ASSSWDFSNQPQH

J: TRBJ2-7
V: TRBV6-2/TRBV6-3
length: 12
CDR3: ASSPRRGAYEQY

J: TRBJ2-3
V: TRBV4-3
length: 11
CDR3: ASSQDLARPQY

J: TRBJ1-1
V: TRBV9
length: 14
CDR3: ASSVDGQGAVTEAF

J: TRBJ2-5
V: TRBV5-1
length: 13
CDR3: ASNKLAGDQETQY

J: TRBJ2-5
V: TRBV5-1
length: 12
CDR3: ASSLEGVSETQY

J: TRBJ2-1
V: TRBV7-2
length: 13
CDR3: ASSFTGTGNNEQF

J: TRBJ2-1
V: TRBV7-3
length: 13
CDR3: ASSRDRLGSNEQF

J: TRBJ2-1
V: TRBV9
length: 14
CDR3: ASSLTGTRRLYEQF

J: TRBJ2-7
V: TRBV6-6
length: 12
CDR3: AIRRGASSYEQY

J: TRBJ1-4
V: TRBV7-9
length: 13
CDR3: ASSPGRVGNEKLF

J: TRBJ2-3
V: TRBV6-6
length: 14
CDR3: ASRPTSGVVSDTQY

J: TRBJ2-7
V: TRBV28
length: 13
CDR3: ASSTWGGSSYEQY

J: TRBJ2-3
V: TRBV6-2/TRBV6-3
length: 13
CDR3: ASSYSGLITDTQY

J: TRBJ1-2
V: TRBV4-3
length: 12
CDR3: ASSQRDRNYGYT

J: TRBJ1-1
V: TRBV20-1
length: 12
CDR3: SGQGGFANTEAF

J: TRBJ1-1
V: TRBV29-1
length: 10
CDR3: SVVKVDTEAF